Presented here are 17 T cell receptor beta chains from one specimen sequenced in a study of human T cells and chemical hapten exposure (dated by TCRdb to about 2021). The time point label of this sample denotes: pre-sensitization, week 0. Explained via the paper, the treatment or condition label denotes: therapeutic diphenylcyclopropenone sensitization with weekly scalp DPC. The library was produced with RACE. TCRdb records NextSeq 500 as the sequencer. Using fastp at Q25 and MiXCR, TCRdb reprocessed the public reads and kept productive beta chains. Every distinct CDR3 protein forms one entry, paired with its most common genes and DNA. Across this sample there are around 180,000 distinct CDR3 sequences, with 25% to 35% seen only once. Just under 3% of the sample belongs to the ten largest clones. Sequenced here: whole blood, sampled in connection with sensitization to the hapten diphenylcyclopropenone (DPC). These receptors all come from a woman younger than 45 with alopecia areata. Some clones in this sample may be carry-over from other donors' samples.

This chain joins TRBV20-1 and TRBJ1-6, with a possible D match to TRBD1 (6 bases). Germline CDR1 and CDR2: DFQATT and SNEGSKA (reference sequence). This CDR3 is 17 amino acids long. Trimming shortened V by 3 bases and J by 6 bases, and 21 bases separated the two germline ends. In DNA form, the CDR3 reads TGCAGTGCTAGCTGGATGGGGCAGGGGAGAGGTAATTCACCCCTCCACTTT. This gives the protein CSASWMGQGRGNSPLHF.

This clonotype has more than one count but fewer than ten. This chain connects TRBV10-2 to TRBJ1-6; D remains unclear. The CDR3 has 12 amino acids. Trimming shortened V by 0 bases and J by 8 bases, and 2 bases separated the two germline ends. CDR1 is WSHSY, CDR2 SAAADI, per germline. The CDR3 DNA sequence: TGCGCCAGCAGTGAGTCCTATTCACCCCTCCACTTT. It is translated as CASSESYSPLHF.

This clonotype has at least ten counts. The chain recombines TRBV5-1 with TRBJ1-2, with D tentatively TRBD1 (6 bases). This CDR3 has 11 residues. Trimming took 7 bases from V and 9 from J, leaving 13 bases between them. The germline gives CDR1 SGHRS, CDR2 YFSETQ. The CDR3, as DNA: TGCGCCAGCCAGATACAGGGTCGCTACACCTTC. Its translation: CASQIQGRYTF.

The V gene is TRBV6-2 or TRBV6-3, the J gene TRBJ2-7; D may be TRBD2 (5 bases). Germline-derived CDR1 and CDR2 are MNHEY and SVGEGT. V dropped 6 bases and J dropped 3 bases, with 6 bases sitting between them. The CDR3 extends over 11 amino acids. CDR3 sequence: CASSGVYEQYF. The CDR3 DNA reads TGTGCCAGCAGCGGGGTCTACGAGCAGTACTTC.

This clonotype was seen a handful of times. The rearrangement joins TRBV20-1 to TRBJ1-4; 9 bases map to TRBD1. CDR3 size: 15 residues. Germline loops: CDR1 DFQATT, CDR2 SNEGSKA (reference sequence). J lost 8 bases, V lost 6 bases, and 13 bases had no gene match. In DNA form, the CDR3 reads TGCAGTGCCGCGGTTACGGGACAGGGCCCGGAAAAACTGTTTTTT. The encoded protein is CSAAVTGQGPEKLFF.

The chain carries TRBV7-2 and TRBJ2-7; D might be TRBD1 (5 bases). Germline lookup yields CDR1 SGHTA and CDR2 FQGNSA. There are 14 residues in the CDR3. The V end lost 1 base, the J end lost 6 bases, and 13 bases lay between the germline ends. For the CDR3, the DNA is TGTGCCAGCAGCTTAGGCGTCCAGGGTGGCGAGCAGTACTTC. Its translation is CASSLGVQGGEQYF.

This clonotype showed up just a few times. The junction does not match germline at one end; this may be a read error. V and J are TRBV2 and TRBJ2-5; perhaps TRBD2 as D (5 bases). The CDR3 is made up of 13 amino acids. Germline CDR1 and CDR2: SNHLY and FYNNEI. CDR3 in DNA: TGTGCCAGCAGTCTAGACGGAGGTGGAGATATCCAGTTC. It translates to CASSLDGGGDIQF.

This chain uses TRBV7-3 with TRBJ2-3; no clear D gene. Germline V lookup: CDR1 SGHTA, CDR2 FQGTGA. CDR3 length: 18 residues. Trimming stripped 1 base from V and 0 bases from J, with 17 bases between. In DNA form, the CDR3 reads TGTGCCAGCAGCTTAAGGCCCCGAGGATTAACTAGCACAGATACGCAGTATTTT. Protein product: CASSLRPRGLTSTDTQYF.

The chain is built from TRBV20-1 and TRBJ1-6, with D hard to call. V lost 6 bases, J lost 11 bases, and 17 bases lay in between. Germline assignment: CDR1 DFQATT and CDR2 SNEGSKA (reference sequence). The length of the CDR3 is 13 residues. In DNA form, the CDR3 reads TGCAGTGCCGCGGACGGCACCAAGACACCCCTCCACTTT. Translating it yields CSAADGTKTPLHF.

This clonotype was counted between two and nine times. The CDR3 bases are TGCGCCAGCAGCTTCGGCGGGAGTAGAAATGAGCAGTTCTTC. Translation: CASSFGGSRNEQFF. V gene TRBV5-1 combines with J gene TRBJ2-1; 7 bases line up with TRBD2. Germline CDR1 reads SGHRS; CDR2 reads YFSETQ. The V gene end was trimmed by 2 bases and the J gene end by 7 bases; junction bases not matched to a gene: 6. The CDR3 is 14 amino acids. Using reference TRBV5-1 and TRBJ2-1 for the parts outside the CDR3, the full variable domain is KAGVTQTPRYLIKTRGQQVTLSCSPISGHRSVSWYQQTPGQGLQFLFEYFSETQRNKGNFPGRFSGRQFSNSRSEMNVSTLELGDSALYLCASSFGGSRNEQFFGPGTRLTVL.

The V gene is TRBV7-8, the J gene TRBJ2-5; 9 positions agree with TRBD2. Germline CDR1 SGHVS, CDR2 FQNEAQ. The CDR3 covers 14 residues. With V trimmed by 2 bases and J by 6 bases, 4 bases remained unmatched. The CDR3 DNA reads TGTGCCAGCAGCTTACAAAGCGGGGGGAAGACCCAGTACTTC. Translated: CASSLQSGGKTQYF.

This clonotype was seen more than once but under ten times. The gene calls are TRBV9 and TRBJ1-6; no reliable D call. Trimming removed 0 bases at V and 14 bases at J, with 12 bases between. Germline values: CDR1 SGDLS, CDR2 YYNGEE. The CDR3 runs to 13 residues. The CDR3 nucleotides read TGTGCCAGCAGCGTAGGGCCGGGGAGGGCCCTCCACTTT. Amino acids: CASSVGPGRALHF.

This clonotype was seen only a few times. This chain joins TRBV2 and TRBJ1-1; a weak D match, TRBD1 (5 bases). The CDR3 contains 13 residues. Trimming removed 4 bases from V and 7 bases from J, with 13 bases in between. Germline CDR1 reads SNHLY; CDR2 reads FYNNEI. In DNA, the CDR3 is TGTGCCAGCAGTGTGGGGGAGGGACTTGAAGCTTTCTTT. Translating it yields CASSVGEGLEAFF.

The V and J genes are TRBV10-3 and TRBJ2-1; TRBD1 agrees at 7 bases. V lost 5 bases to trimming and J lost 9 bases; unmatched junction nucleotides: 4. The germline CDR1 and CDR2 sequences are ENHRY and SYGVKD. The CDR3 covers 12 residues. The CDR3 nucleotides are TGTGCCATCAGTCCACAGGGGATTGAGCAGTTCTTC. Its protein product is CAISPQGIEQFF.

This clonotype was counted a few times. This chain links TRBV7-2 with TRBJ2-6, with a possible D match to TRBD2 (7 bases). This CDR3 contains 15 residues. V was cut by 6 bases and J by 9 bases, with 18 bases left in between. In germline, CDR1 is SGHTA, CDR2 FQGNSA. CDR3 amino acids: CASSPGGGAVNVLTF. The CDR3 DNA reads as TGTGCCAGCAGTCCCGGTGGGGGGGCGGTCAACGTCCTGACTTTC. The variable domain in full, with the rest retrieved from reference TRBV7-2 and TRBJ2-6, is GAGVSQSPSNKVTEKGKDVELRCDPISGHTALYWYRQSLGQGLEFLIYFQGNSAPDKSGLPSDRFSAERTGGSVSTLTIQRTQQEDSAVYLCASSPGGGAVNVLTFGAGSRLTVL.

V usage is TRBV10-3 and J usage is TRBJ1-3; D gene uncertain. The length of the CDR3 is 15 residues. Germline-derived CDR1 and CDR2 are ENHRY and SYGVKD. V gave up 3 bases and J gave up 4 bases, with 13 bases separating them. The CDR3 region has the DNA TGTGCCATCAGTGACCCCCGGGGAGGGGGAAACACCATATATTTT. Its translation: CAISDPRGGGNTIYF.

This clonotype was found a few times. The chain employs TRBV15 and TRBJ1-2; D is possibly TRBD1 (5 bases). The CDR3 totals 15 residues. CDR1 is LNHNV and CDR2 is YYDKDF in the germline V gene (reference sequence). V dropped 0 bases and J dropped 8 bases, with 16 bases sitting between them. In nucleotides, the CDR3 is TGTGCCACCAGCAGAGATCCGGGCCTGAGGGGAGGCTACACCTTC. It encodes CATSRDPGLRGGYTF.